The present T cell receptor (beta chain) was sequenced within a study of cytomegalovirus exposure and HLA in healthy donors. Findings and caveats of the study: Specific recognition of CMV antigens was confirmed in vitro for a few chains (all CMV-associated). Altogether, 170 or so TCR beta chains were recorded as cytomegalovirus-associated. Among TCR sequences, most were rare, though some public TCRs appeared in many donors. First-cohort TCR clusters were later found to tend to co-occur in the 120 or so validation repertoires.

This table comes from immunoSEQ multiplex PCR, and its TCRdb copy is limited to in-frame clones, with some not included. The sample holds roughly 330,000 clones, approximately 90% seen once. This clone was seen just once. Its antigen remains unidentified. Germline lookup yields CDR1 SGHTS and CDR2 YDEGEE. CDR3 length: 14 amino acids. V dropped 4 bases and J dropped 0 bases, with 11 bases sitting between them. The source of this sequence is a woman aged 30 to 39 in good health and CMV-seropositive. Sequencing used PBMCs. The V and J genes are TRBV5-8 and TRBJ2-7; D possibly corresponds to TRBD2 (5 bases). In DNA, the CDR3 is TGTGCCAGCAGCGGACGGGGAAACTCCTACGAGCAGTACTTC. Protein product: CASSGRGNSYEQYF.